This T cell receptor beta chain was found in a study of cytomegalovirus exposure and HLA in healthy donors. Whole-study findings and limits: Associated with cytomegalovirus, according to the listing, were 150 to 200 TCR beta chains.

Trimming cost V 3 bases and J 13 bases; bases outside gene matches: 18. Germline V gene data show CDR1 as SGHDT and CDR2 as YYEEEE. The CDR3 extends over 16 amino acids. Worth noting for this clone: Antigen: not known.

PCR amplification relied on 60 Vbeta primers (plus 13 Jbeta primers). Libraries were prepared by immunoSEQ multiplex PCR; TCRdb keeps only in-frame clonotypes and omits some of them. The repertoire holds fewer than 350,000 clones, with around 90% as singletons. Sequenced material: PBMCs. The TCR sequence derives from a woman aged 18-35 years in good health and CMV-seronegative. This rearrangement joins TRBV5-6 to TRBJ1-1, with 10 bases matching TRBD1. The CDR3 DNA is TGTGCCAGCAGCTGGGGGACAGGGGTGACGGGGCGCGGGGTTTTCTTT. Amino acids: CASSWGTGVTGRGVFF.